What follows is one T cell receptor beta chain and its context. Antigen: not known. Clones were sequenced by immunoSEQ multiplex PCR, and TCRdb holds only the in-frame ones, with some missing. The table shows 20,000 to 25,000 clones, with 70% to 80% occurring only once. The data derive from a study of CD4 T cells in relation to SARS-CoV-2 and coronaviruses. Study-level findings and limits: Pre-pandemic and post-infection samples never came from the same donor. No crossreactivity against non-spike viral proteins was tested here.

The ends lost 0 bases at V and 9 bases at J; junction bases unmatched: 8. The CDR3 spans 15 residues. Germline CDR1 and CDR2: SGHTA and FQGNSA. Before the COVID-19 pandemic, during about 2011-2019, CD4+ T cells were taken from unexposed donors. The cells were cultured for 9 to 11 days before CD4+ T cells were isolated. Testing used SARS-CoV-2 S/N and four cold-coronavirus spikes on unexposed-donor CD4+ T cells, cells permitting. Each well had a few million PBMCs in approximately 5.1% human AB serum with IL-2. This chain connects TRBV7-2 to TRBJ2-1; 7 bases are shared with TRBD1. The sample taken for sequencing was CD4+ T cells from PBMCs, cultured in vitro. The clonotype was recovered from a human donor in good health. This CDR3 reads CASSLARRPGGEQFF. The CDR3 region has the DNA TGTGCCAGCAGCTTAGCTAGGCGGCCAGGGGGTGAGCAGTTCTTC.